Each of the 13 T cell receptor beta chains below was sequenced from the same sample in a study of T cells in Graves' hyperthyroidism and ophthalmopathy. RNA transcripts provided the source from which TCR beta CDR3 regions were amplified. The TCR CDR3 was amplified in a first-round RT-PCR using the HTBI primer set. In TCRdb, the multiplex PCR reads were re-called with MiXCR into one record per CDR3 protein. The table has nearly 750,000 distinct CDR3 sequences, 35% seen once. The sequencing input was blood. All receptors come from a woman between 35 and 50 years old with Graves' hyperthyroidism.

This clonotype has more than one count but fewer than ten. CDR3 in DNA: TGCAGCGTTGAAGATAACGGCGACACTGAAGCTTTCTTT. It specifies CSVEDNGDTEAFF. This chain links TRBV29-1 with TRBJ1-1; D call uncertain. Germline loops: CDR1 SQVTM, CDR2 ANQGSEA. The CDR3 totals 13 residues. Trimming removed 0 bases from V and 3 bases from J, with 8 bases in between.

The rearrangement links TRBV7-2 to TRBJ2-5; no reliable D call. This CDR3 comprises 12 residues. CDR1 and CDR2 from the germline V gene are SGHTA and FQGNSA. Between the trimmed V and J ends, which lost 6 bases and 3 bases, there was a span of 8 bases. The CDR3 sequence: CASSPSEETQYF. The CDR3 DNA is TGTGCCAGCAGTCCGAGCGAAGAGACCCAGTACTTC. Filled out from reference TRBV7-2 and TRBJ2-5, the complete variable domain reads GAGVSQSPSNKVTEKGKDVELRCDPISGHTALYWYRQSLGQGLEFLIYFQGNSAPDKSGLPSDRFSAERTGGSVSTLTIQRTQQEDSAVYLCASSPSEETQYFGPGTRLLVL.

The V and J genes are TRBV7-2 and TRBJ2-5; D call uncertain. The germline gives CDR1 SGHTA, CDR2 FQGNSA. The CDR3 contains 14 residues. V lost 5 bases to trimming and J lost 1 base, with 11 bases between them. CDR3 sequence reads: CASSAVGVQETQYF. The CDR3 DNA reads TGTGCCAGCAGCGCAGTCGGAGTCCAAGAGACCCAGTACTTC.

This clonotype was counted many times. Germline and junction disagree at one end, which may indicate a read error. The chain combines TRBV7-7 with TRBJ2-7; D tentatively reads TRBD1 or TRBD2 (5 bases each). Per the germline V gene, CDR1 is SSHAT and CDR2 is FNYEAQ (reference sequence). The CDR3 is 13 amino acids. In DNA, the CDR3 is TGTGCTAGCAGCCCCGGGGCTAACTACGAGCAGTACTTC. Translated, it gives CASSPGANYEQYF.

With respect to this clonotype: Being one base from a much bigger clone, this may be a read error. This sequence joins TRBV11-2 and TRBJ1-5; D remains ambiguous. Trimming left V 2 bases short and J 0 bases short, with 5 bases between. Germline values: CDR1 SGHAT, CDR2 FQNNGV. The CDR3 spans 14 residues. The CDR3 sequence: CASSLMDSNQPQHF. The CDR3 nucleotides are TGTGCCAGCAGCTTAATGGATAGCAATCAGCCCCAGCATTTT.

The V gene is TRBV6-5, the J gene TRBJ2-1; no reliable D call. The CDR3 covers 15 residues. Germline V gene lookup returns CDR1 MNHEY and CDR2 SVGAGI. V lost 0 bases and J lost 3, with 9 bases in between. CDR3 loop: CASSYSTELYNEQFF. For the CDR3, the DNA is TGTGCCAGCAGTTACTCAACGGAACTCTACAATGAGCAGTTCTTC.

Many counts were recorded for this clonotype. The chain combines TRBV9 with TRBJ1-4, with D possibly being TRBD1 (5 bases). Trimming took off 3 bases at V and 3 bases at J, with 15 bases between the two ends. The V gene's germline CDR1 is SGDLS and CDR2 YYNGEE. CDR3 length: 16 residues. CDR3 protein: CASSGTGGAANEKLFF. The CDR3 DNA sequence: TGTGCCAGCAGCGGAACGGGAGGGGCAGCTAATGAAAAACTGTTTTTT.

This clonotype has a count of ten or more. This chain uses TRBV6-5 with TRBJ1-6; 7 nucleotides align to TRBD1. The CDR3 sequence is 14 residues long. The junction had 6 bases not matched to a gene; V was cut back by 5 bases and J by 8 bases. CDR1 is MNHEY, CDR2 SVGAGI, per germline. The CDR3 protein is CASSRAGGDSPLHF. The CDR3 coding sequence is TGTGCCAGCAGTCGGGCAGGGGGAGATTCACCCCTCCACTTT.

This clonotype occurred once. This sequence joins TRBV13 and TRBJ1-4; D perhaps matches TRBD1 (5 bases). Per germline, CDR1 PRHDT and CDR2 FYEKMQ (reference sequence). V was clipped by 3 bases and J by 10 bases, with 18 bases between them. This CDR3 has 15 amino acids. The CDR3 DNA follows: TGTGCCAGCAGCTTGGAAGGGGCGCGAGGTGGAAAACTGTTTTTT. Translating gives CASSLEGARGGKLFF.

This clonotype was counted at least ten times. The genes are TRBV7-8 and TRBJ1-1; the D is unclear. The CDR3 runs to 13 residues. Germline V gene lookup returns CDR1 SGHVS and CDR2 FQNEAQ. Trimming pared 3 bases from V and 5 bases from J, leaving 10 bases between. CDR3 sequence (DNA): TGTGCCAGCAGCTTGGGAGACATAACTGAAGCTTTCTTT. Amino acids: CASSLGDITEAFF.

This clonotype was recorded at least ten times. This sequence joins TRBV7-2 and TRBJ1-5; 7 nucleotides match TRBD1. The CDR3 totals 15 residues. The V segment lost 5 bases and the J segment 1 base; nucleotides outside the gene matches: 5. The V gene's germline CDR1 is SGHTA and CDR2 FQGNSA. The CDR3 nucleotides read TGTGCCAGCAGCCCCGGGACAGCAAGCAATCAGCCCCAGCATTTT. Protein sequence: CASSPGTASNQPQHF.

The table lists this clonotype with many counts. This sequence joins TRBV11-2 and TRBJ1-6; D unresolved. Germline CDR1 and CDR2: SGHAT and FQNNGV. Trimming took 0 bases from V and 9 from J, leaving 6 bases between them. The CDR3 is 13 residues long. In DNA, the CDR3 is TGTGCCAGCAGCTTAGATCTCCGTTCACCCCTCCACTTT. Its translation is CASSLDLRSPLHF. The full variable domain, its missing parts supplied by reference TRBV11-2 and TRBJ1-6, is EAGVAQSPRYKIIEKRQSVAFWCNPISGHATLYWYQQILGQGPKLLIQFQNNGVVDDSQLPKDRFSAERLKGVDSTLKIQPAKLEDSAVYLCASSLDLRSPLHFGNGTRLTVT.

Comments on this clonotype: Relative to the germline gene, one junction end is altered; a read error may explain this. Written as DNA, the CDR3 is TGCGCCAGCAGCCAAGATTGGGGTACCCAGCCCCAGCATTTT. This translates into CASSQDWGTQPQHF. This chain connects TRBV7-9 to TRBJ1-5; D ambiguous. This CDR3 comprises 14 residues. Germline V lookup: CDR1 SEHNR, CDR2 FQNEAQ (reference sequence).